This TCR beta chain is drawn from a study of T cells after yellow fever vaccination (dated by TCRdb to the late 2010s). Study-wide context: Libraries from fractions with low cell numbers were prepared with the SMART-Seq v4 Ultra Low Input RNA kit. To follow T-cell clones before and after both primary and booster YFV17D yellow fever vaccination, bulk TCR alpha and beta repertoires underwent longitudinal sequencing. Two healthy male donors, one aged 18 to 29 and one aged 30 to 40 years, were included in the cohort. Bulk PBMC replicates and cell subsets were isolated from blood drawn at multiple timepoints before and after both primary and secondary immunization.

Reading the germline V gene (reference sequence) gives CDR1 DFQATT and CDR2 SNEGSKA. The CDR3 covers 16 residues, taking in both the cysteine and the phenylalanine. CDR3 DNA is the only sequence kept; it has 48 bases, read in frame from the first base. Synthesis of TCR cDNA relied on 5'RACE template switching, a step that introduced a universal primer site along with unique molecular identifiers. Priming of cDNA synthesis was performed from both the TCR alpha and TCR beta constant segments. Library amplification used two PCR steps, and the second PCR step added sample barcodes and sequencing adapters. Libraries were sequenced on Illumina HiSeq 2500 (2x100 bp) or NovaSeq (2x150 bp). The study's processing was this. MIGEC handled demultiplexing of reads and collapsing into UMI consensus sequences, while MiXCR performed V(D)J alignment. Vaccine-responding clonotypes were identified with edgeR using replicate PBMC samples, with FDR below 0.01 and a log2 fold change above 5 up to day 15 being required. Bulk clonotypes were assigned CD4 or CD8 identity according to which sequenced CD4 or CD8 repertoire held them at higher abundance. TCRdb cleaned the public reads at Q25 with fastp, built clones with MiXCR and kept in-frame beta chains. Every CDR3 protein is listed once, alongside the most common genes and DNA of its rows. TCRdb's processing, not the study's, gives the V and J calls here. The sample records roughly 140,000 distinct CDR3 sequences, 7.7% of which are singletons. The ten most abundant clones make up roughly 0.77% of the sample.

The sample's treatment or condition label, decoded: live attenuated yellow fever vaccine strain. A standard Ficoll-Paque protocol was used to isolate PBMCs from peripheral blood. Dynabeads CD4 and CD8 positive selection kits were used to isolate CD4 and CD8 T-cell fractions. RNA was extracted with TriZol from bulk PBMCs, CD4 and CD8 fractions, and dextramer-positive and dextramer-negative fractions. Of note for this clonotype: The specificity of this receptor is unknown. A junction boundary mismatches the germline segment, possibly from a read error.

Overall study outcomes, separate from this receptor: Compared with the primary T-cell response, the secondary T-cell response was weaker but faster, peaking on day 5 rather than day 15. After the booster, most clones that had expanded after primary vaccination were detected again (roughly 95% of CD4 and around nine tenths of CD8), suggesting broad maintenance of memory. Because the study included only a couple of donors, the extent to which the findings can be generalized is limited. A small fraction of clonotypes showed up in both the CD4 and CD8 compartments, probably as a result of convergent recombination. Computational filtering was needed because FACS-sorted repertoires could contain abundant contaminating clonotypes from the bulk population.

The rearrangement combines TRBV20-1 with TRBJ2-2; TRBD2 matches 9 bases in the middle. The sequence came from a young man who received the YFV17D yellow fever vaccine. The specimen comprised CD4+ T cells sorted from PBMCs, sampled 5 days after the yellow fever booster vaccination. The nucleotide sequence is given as TGCTGTGCTAGAGATAAGCTAGCGGGATTCACCGGGGAGCTGTTTTTT. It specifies CCARDKLAGFTGELFF.